One and the same sample provided the 2 T cell receptor beta chains below, sequenced in a study of neurological immune-mediated disorders. One entry per CDR3 protein, called by TCRdb with MiXCR from the 5' RACE reads. The sample includes under 90,000 distinct CDR3 sequences, about a tenth of them seen just once. Sequenced input: PBMCs. The receptor set was obtained from a man in his forties or fifties in good health.

In its sample, this clonotype was seen many times. The chain combines TRBV28 with TRBJ2-3; TRBD2 aligns across 7 bases. This CDR3 is built from 17 residues. With 5 bases clipped from V and 5 bases from J, the junction kept 16 bases outside the gene matches. Germline values: CDR1 MDHEN, CDR2 SYDVKM. The CDR3 DNA is TGTGCCAGCAGTCCCCCCGAGGGAGGGCCCCGGGGAGATACGCAGTATTTT. Translating gives CASSPPEGGPRGDTQYF.

This clonotype was detected many times. This sequence joins TRBV11-2 and TRBJ2-3, with D uncertain. This CDR3 region has 12 residues. The V and J ends lost 5 bases and 3 bases respectively, with 6 bases between them. Germline lookup yields CDR1 SGHAT and CDR2 FQNNGV. In nucleotides, the CDR3 is TGTGCCAGCAGCAAAGAAACAGATACGCAGTATTTT. Protein sequence: CASSKETDTQYF.